The 14 T cell receptor beta chains in this list originate from one sample, sequenced in a study of cytomegalovirus exposure and HLA in healthy donors. The study ran its PCR with 60 Vbeta and 13 Jbeta primers. The method was immunoSEQ multiplex PCR; TCRdb's version includes in-frame clones alone and lacks a portion of them. The sample holds around 100,000 clones; 79% are singletons and the top ten take approximately 4.1%. Material: PBMCs. The receptor set was obtained from a female donor in good health and CMV-seropositive.

The V call is TRBV6-5, the J call TRBJ1-2; D is possibly TRBD1 (5 bases). In germline, CDR1 is MNHEY, CDR2 SVGAGI. V gave up 8 bases and J gave up 4 bases, with 17 bases separating them. The CDR3 is 14 residues long. CDR3 in amino acids: CASVRIGGGYGYTF. DNA of the CDR3: TGTGCCAGCGTTAGGATCGGGGGGGGCTATGGCTACACCTTC.

The J gene is TRBJ2-7, the V gene TRBV5-1; the match to TRBD1 covers 7 bases. The CDR3 is 14 residues long. Germline trimming cut 4 bases from V and 3 bases from J; bases unmatched to any gene: 7. In germline, CDR1 is SGHRS, CDR2 YFSETQ. CDR3 nucleotides: TGCGCCAGCAGCCCCGGGACAGATATCTACGAGCAGTACTTC. Translated, it gives CASSPGTDIYEQYF.

There are a few counts of this clone. The chain carries TRBV18 and TRBJ2-3, with 7 bases that match TRBD1. Germline CDR1 and CDR2: KGHSH and LQKENI. This CDR3 contains 15 residues. Trimming took 5 bases from V and 2 from J; bases not matched to a gene: 7. In nucleotides, the CDR3 is TGTGCCAGCTCAAAAAGGGACAGAGACACAGATACGCAGTATTTT. Translated: CASSKRDRDTDTQYF.

V gene TRBV18 combines with J gene TRBJ1-1; D gene ambiguous. Germline CDR1 KGHSH, CDR2 LQKENI. The CDR3 runs to 12 residues. Trimming removed 2 bases at V and 5 bases at J, with 6 bases between. The CDR3 nucleotides are TGTGCCAGCTCACCAGCCGGGACTGAAGCTTTCTTT. It encodes CASSPAGTEAFF.

The chain combines TRBV19 with TRBJ1-5; 7 positions match TRBD1. After removal of 1 base from V and 2 bases from J, the junction contained 8 bases not matched to a gene. The CDR3 is 17 residues long. Germline CDR1 LNHDA, CDR2 SQIVND (reference sequence). CDR3 sequence (DNA): TGTGCCAGTAGTATAGCCCCAGGGCAGGGGGGCAATCAGCCCCAGCATTTT. Translated, it gives CASSIAPGQGGNQPQHF.

The chain uses TRBV19 and TRBJ1-2; D uncertain. Germline lookup yields CDR1 LNHDA and CDR2 SQIVND (reference sequence). The CDR3 extends over 12 amino acids. The germline V and J ends were trimmed by 4 bases and 6 bases, with 9 bases remaining between them. The CDR3 region has the DNA TGTGCCAGTAGTAGAGGCCCCGATGGCTACACCTTC. Its translation is CASSRGPDGYTF.

The chain carries TRBV5-4 and TRBJ1-2; D may be TRBD1 (6 bases). With 4 bases removed from V and 10 bases from J, the gap between germline ends came to 20 bases. The germline gives CDR1 SGHNT, CDR2 YYREEE (reference sequence). CDR3 length: 14 residues. CDR3 region: CASSLPGGRRDYTF. CDR3 nucleotides: TGTGCCAGCAGCCTTCCCGGGGGGCGAAGGGACTACACCTTC.

This chain joins TRBV7-9 and TRBJ1-1, with D possibly being TRBD1 (5 bases). CDR1 SEHNR and CDR2 FQNEAQ come from the germline V gene (reference sequence). Trimming shortened V by 2 bases and J by 4 bases, and 11 bases separated the two germline ends. The CDR3 is 14 residues long. In DNA form, the CDR3 reads TGTGCCAGCAGCTTAAGCAGGGTTGGCACTGAAGCTTTCTTT. It specifies CASSLSRVGTEAFF.

This clone was seen only a few times. V gene TRBV5-5 combines with J gene TRBJ2-3; 9 bases agree with TRBD1. The CDR3 has 17 residues. Unmatched junction bases numbered 12, after V lost 4 bases and J lost 3 bases. Germline CDR1 and CDR2: SGHKS and YYEKEE (reference sequence). The CDR3: CASSRWWGQGDTDTQYF. In nucleotides, the CDR3 is TGTGCCAGCAGCCGTTGGTGGGGACAGGGAGATACAGATACGCAGTATTTT. Looking up the rest from reference TRBV5-5 and TRBJ2-3 gives the full variable domain: DAGVTQSPTHLIKTRGQQVTLRCSPISGHKSVSWYQQVLGQGPQFIFQYYEKEERGRGNFPDRFSARQFPNYSSELNVNALLLGDSALYLCASSRWWGQGDTDTQYFGPGTRLTVL.

The chain joins TRBV6-5 to TRBJ2-5; 8 bases match TRBD2. The CDR3 has 16 amino acids. Germline V lookup: CDR1 MNHEY, CDR2 SVGAGI. J was trimmed by 4 bases and V by 4 bases; bases with no gene match: 11. CDR3 sequence reads: CASSSILRAGVETQYF. The CDR3 DNA is TGTGCCAGCAGTTCTATACTGAGAGCGGGGGTAGAGACCCAGTACTTC.

The chain links TRBV19 to TRBJ2-7; 14 nucleotides agree with TRBD2. J lost 5 bases, V lost 1 base, and 7 bases had no gene match. This CDR3 has 17 residues. The germline CDR1 and CDR2 sequences are LNHDA and SQIVND (reference sequence). The CDR3 here is CASSIGGTSGSLDEQYF. CDR3 in DNA: TGTGCCAGTAGTATAGGAGGGACTAGCGGGAGCCTCGACGAGCAGTACTTC.

The chain combines TRBV30 with TRBJ2-5; possibly TRBD1 for D (6 bases). V was trimmed by 2 bases and J by 2 bases, leaving 12 bases between them. CDR1 and CDR2 (germline): GTSNPN, SVGIG (reference sequence). The CDR3 extends over 14 amino acids. The CDR3 sequence: CAWSIGGGQETQYF. CDR3 DNA sequence: TGTGCCTGGAGTATTGGGGGCGGGCAAGAGACCCAGTACTTC. The whole variable domain, filled in from reference TRBV30 and TRBJ2-5, reads SQTIHQWPATLVQPVGSPLSLECTVEGTSNPNLYWYRQAAGRGLQLLFYSVGIGQISSEVPQNLSASRPQDRQFILSSKKLLLSDSGFYLCAWSIGGGQETQYFGPGTRLLVL.

The CDR3 bases are TGCGCCAGCAGCTTGGCCGCGACAGCAACTAACTATGGCTACACCTTC. It encodes CASSLAATATNYGYTF. The rearrangement uses TRBV5-1 and TRBJ1-2, with D perhaps matching TRBD1 (5 bases). The V and J ends lost 0 bases and 0 bases respectively, with 12 bases between them. The CDR3 loop spans 16 amino acids. The germline CDR1 and CDR2 sequences are SGHRS and YFSETQ.

The V and J genes are TRBV30 and TRBJ1-3, with 9 positions matching TRBD1. Trimming removed 3 bases from V and 4 bases from J; junction bases left unmatched: 4. CDR1 and CDR2 (germline): GTSNPN, SVGIG (reference sequence). The CDR3 runs to 14 residues. CDR3: CAWSPGQGGNTIYF. As DNA, the CDR3 is TGTGCCTGGAGCCCCGGACAGGGGGGAAACACCATATATTTT.